This section outlines one TCR beta chain sequence together with its context. The target antigen is unknown. An end of the junction does not agree with germline; a read error may underlie this. This sample was included in a study of T cell repertoires in cytomegalovirus infection. About the study: Public TCR beta signature analysis indicated the presence of both CMV infection and matching HLA type. General observations from the study: Dominating the ex vivo response were HLA-C-restricted CMV-specific TCR beta clonotypes. Totalled public TCR beta family frequency picked out people who carried CMV plus the relevant HLA.

TCRdb reanalysed the reads using MiXCR and keeps one entry per CDR3 protein. The sample has 150,000 to 200,000 distinct CDR3 sequences; 8% to 10% are singletons. The V gene's germline CDR1 is DFQATT and CDR2 SNEGSKA (reference sequence). The CDR3 runs 14 residues. Sequencing was carried out using PBMCs. V and J are TRBV20-1 and TRBJ2-2; D ambiguous. The source is a human donor in good health (CMV status not recorded). Some clones in this sample may be carry-over from other donors' samples. For the CDR3, the DNA is TGCAGTGTTAGAATTAGGGTGAACACCGGGGAGCTGTTTTTT. Translating it yields CSVRIRVNTGELFF.